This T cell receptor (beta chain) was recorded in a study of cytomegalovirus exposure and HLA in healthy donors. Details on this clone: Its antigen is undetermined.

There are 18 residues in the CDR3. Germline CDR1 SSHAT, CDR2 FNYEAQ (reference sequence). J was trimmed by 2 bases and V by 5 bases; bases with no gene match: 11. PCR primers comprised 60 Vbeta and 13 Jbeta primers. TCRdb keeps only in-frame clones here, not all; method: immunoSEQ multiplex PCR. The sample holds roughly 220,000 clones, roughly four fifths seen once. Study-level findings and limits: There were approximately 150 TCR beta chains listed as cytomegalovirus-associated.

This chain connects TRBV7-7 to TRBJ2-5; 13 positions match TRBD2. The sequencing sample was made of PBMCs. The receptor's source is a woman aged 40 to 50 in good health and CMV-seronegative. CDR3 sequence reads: CASSPSTGLAGEQETQYF. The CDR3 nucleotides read TGTGCCAGCAGCCCGAGTACTGGACTAGCGGGGGAACAAGAGACCCAGTACTTC.